The clone carrying this TCR beta chain has a handful of counts. These data come from a study of shared clonotypes between healthy human individuals. Clones were read by immunoSEQ multiplex PCR, and TCRdb kept only the in-frame ones, dropping some. Among under 750,000 clones, approximately 72% were seen once, and the ten largest hold more than 1.5%. V lost 5 bases and J lost 5; bases outside the gene matches: 8. Germline lookup yields CDR1 SEHNR and CDR2 FQNEAQ (reference sequence). This CDR3 spans 15 amino acids. The sample taken for sequencing was memory CD4+ T cells sorted from blood. Noted subset: CD45RA-negative fraction. The chain combines TRBV7-9 with TRBJ2-1, with TRBD1 identical over 8 bases. The receptor comes from a woman aged 30 to 39 in good health. This CDR3 reads CASSKRQGHNNEQFF. Written as DNA, the CDR3 is TGTGCCAGCAGCAAACGACAGGGGCATAACAATGAGCAGTTCTTC.